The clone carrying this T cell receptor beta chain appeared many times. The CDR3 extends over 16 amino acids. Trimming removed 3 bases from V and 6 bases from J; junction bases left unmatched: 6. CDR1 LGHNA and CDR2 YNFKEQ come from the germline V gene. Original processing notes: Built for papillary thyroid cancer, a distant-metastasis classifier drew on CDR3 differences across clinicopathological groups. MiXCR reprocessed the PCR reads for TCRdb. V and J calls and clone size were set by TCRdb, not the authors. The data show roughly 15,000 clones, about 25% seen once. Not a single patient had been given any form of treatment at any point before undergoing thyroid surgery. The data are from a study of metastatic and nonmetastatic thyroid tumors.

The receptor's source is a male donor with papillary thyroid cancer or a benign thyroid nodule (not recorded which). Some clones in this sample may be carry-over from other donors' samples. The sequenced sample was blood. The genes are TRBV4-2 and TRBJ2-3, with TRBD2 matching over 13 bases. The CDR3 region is CASSHTSGGAGDTQYF. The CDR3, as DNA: TGTGCCAGCAGCCACACTAGCGGGGGGGCCGGGGATACGCAGTATTTT.